The clone carrying this T cell receptor (beta chain) has a count of ten or more. This sample is part of a study of T-cell reconstitution after alpha-beta-depleted transplantation in children. Preparing the TCRbeta library involved the use of unique molecular identifiers. Using its own MiXCR run on the PCR reads, TCRdb lists one record per CDR3 protein. The sample yields hundreds of thousands of distinct CDR3 sequences, about 10% seen once. CDR3 size: 18 residues. CDR1 and CDR2 (germline): SGHTA, FQGNSA. V gave up 4 bases and J gave up 9 bases; unmatched junction bases: 15. The chain joins TRBV7-2 to TRBJ2-2; 12 bases fit TRBD2. This TCR was recovered from a human donor who donated a stem cell graft to a child with acute myeloid leukemia. Sequencing used PBMCs from the stem cell graft donor, obtained from the stem cell graft. The CDR3: CASSWPTSGRPQGWELFF. The DNA of the CDR3 is TGTGCCAGCAGCTGGCCGACTAGCGGGAGACCCCAGGGCTGGGAGCTGTTTTTT.